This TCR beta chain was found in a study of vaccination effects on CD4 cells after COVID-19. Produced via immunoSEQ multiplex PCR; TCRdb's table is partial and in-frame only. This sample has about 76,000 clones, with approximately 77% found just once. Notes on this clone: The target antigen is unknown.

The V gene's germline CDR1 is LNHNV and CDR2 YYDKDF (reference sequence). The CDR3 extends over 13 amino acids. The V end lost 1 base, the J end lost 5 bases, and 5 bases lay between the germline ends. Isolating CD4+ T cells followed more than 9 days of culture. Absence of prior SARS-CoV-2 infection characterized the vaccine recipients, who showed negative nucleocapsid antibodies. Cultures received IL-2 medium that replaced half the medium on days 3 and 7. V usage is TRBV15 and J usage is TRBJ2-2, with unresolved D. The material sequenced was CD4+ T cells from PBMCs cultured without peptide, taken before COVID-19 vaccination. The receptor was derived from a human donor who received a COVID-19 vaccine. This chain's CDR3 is CATSRGSTGELFF. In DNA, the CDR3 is TGTGCCACCAGCAGAGGTTCTACCGGGGAGCTGTTTTTT. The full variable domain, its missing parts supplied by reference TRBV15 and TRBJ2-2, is DAMVIQNPRYQVTQFGKPVTLSCSQTLNHNVMYWYQQKSSQAPKLLFHYYDKDFNNEADTPDNFQSRRPNTSFCFLDIRSPGLGDTAMYLCATSRGSTGELFFGEGSRLTVL.